This entry describes one T cell receptor (beta chain). Its recognized antigen is unknown. Base qualities are not at hand, and no much larger clone is one base apart. Genomic DNA was isolated using the Qiagen DNeasy kit from unsorted PBMCs as well as from negatively selected CD4+ and CD8+ fractions. TCR beta CDR3 regions were subjected to amplification by immunoSEQ multiplex PCR with primers that anneal to V and J segments. A synthetic immune receptor repertoire was used to minimize amplification bias, and any residual bias was removed computationally once sequencing was done. The authors' analysis ran thus. Custom Python scripts were used to quantify repertoire diversity as the Shannon entropy index. Unsorted, CD4+ and CD8+ repertoires were analyzed separately, except for combined analyses in which CD4+ and CD8+ sequences were merged in silico. A clone counted as expanded when the clone's frequency after treatment rose at least 2-fold relative to C1D1, and clones undetected at baseline were given a pseudocount of 0.5. Clones with 0 or 1 copy at C1D1 were classified as singleton clones, and clones with 2 or more copies were classified as non-singleton clones. Clones expanded in unsorted samples were assigned a CD4+, CD8+ or unknown annotation through matching of protein sequences in sorted samples from the same patient. Wilcoxon tests were applied to paired samples to test diversity changes from C1D1 to C4D1. The immuneACCESS repertoire file appears here via TCRdb, limited to in-frame rearrangements. These files lack a portion of the clones; in checked studies, under half of the deficit traces to unresolved V genes, and the cause of the others is not known. V and J calls and clone size are copied from that table; D and trimming were computed from the DNA. This sample lists 40,000 to 45,000 clones; 71% were detected once. The biggest ten clones account for roughly 3.1% of the sample.

The data were obtained in a study of PD-1 blockade in classical Hodgkin lymphoma (dated by TCRdb to about 2020). About the study as a whole: Nivolumab dosing was 3 mg/kg intravenously every 2 weeks, continuing until either disease progression or unacceptable toxicity. The study used TCR beta sequencing and CyTOF to define a peripheral blood immune signature of response to PD-1 blockade in classical Hodgkin lymphoma.

Broader findings and caveats from the paper: Trial patients with a complete response had baseline diversity similar to that of newly diagnosed patients, while partial responders and progressors had significantly lower diversity. A significant rise by C4D1 was seen in CD4+ but not CD8+ TCR diversity (p=0.0027 vs p=0.16), with the rise being most apparent in complete responders (p=0.02). Lower diversity was observed in patients in whom nivolumab was started less than 1 year after ASCT, and these patients were excluded from later analyses so that confounding by immune reconstitution would be avoided. Baseline TCR diversity was reported to be lower in newly diagnosed patients than in healthy donors and to be lower still in relapsed/refractory patients. Only a single clinical trial cohort was studied, and what caused the repertoire differences, possibly disease activity or prior therapy, remained undefined.

From its cysteine to its phenylalanine, the CDR3 spans 15 amino acids. The CDR3 DNA has 45 bases and is translated from base 1. V is shortened by 0 bases, J by 3 bases, and the region joining them spans 9 bases. As encoded in the germline V gene, CDR1 is SGHVS while CDR2 is FNYEAQ. The time point label here, explained by the study, means: cycle 1 day 1 (C1D1), immediately before nivolumab initiation. All trial patients had relapsed after autologous stem cell transplantation, with cohorts A, B and C differing in prior brentuximab vedotin exposure. The trial cohort was composed of about 58 patients with relapsed/refractory classical Hodgkin lymphoma, for whom complete response, partial response or progressive disease was recorded as best overall response. Single-agent nivolumab was administered to trial patients in the multi-cohort phase II CheckMate 205 trial. Best overall response was determined by an independent review committee according to the 2007 International Working Group response criteria. Trial PBMCs were obtained immediately prior to nivolumab initiation (C1D1) and on therapy at cycle 2 day 1 and cycle 4 day 1. Peripheral blood was collected in 8 mL Vacutainer Cell Preparation Tubes, from which PBMCs were isolated by centrifugation and then cryopreserved.

The TCR comes from a human donor with classical Hodgkin lymphoma. The starting material was peripheral blood mononuclear cells (PBMCs), obtained at baseline. The V gene is TRBV7-6 and the J gene is TRBJ1-5, with no confidently assigned D gene. The CDR3 in this case is CASSLASGINQPQHF. The DNA is TGTGCCAGCAGCTTAGCTTCCGGGATCAATCAGCCCCAGCATTTT.